This T cell receptor (beta chain) was captured by sequencing in a study of PD-L1 blockade in urothelial cancer. Across the whole study: Blood yielded a median of about 140,000 T cells per sample.

Produced via immunoSEQ multiplex PCR; TCRdb's table is partial and in-frame only. Of 35,000 to 40,000 clones listed, approximately 86% were seen once; the top ten hold roughly 23%. Germline V gene sequence: CDR1 GTSNPN, CDR2 SVGIG (reference sequence). This CDR3 spans 17 amino acids. The trim removed 0 bases at V and 6 bases at J, leaving 9 bases unmatched. Regarding time point: peripheral blood 6 weeks after treatment start. The clonotype originates from a man aged 55-75 years with urothelial cancer. Sequences were derived from PBMCs, sampled around atezolizumab (anti-PD-L1) treatment. The chain recombines TRBV30 with TRBJ1-6; TRBD1 matches at 9 bases. CDR3 nucleotides: TGTGCCTGGAGTGTACGCGCCGGGACAGGGAGTAATTCACCCCTCCACTTT. Protein product: CAWSVRAGTGSNSPLHF.